The 21 T cell receptor beta chains reported below all come from one sample, sequenced in a study of graft-versus-host responses after intestinal transplantation. Measured with immunoSEQ multiplex PCR; TCRdb has only the in-frame clones, and not every one. The data show about 77,000 clones, with about nine tenths seen just once and roughly 0.66% held by the top ten. This sample comprised PBMCs, obtained 98 days after intestinal transplantation. All receptors come from a human patient who received an intestinal transplant, so some T cells may come from the graft donor.

V usage is TRBV5-4 and J usage is TRBJ2-1; 11 bases line up with TRBD2. The CDR3 totals 16 residues. CDR1 SGHNT and CDR2 YYREEE come from the germline V gene (reference sequence). J gave up 7 bases and V 1 base, and 7 bases lay outside the gene matches. The CDR3, as DNA: TGTGCCAGCAGCTTGAGGATGGTAGCGGGGGGGAATGAGCAGTTCTTC. Protein sequence: CASSLRMVAGGNEQFF.

V and J are TRBV4-1 and TRBJ2-4; a weak D match, TRBD2 (6 bases). V was shortened by 6 bases and J by 5 bases, with 17 bases between the two germline ends. This CDR3 is 15 amino acids long. Germline V gene lookup returns CDR1 MGHRA and CDR2 YSYEKL. The CDR3 is CASSLTGTGENIQYF. As DNA, the CDR3 is TGCGCCAGCAGTCTCACCGGGACTGGTGAAAACATTCAGTACTTC.

CDR3 sequence: CASSLDNQPQHF. DNA for the CDR3: TGTGCCAGCAGCTTGGACAATCAGCCCCAGCATTTT. The rearrangement links TRBV7-3 to TRBJ1-5; D gene uncertain. Between the trimmed V and J ends, which lost 3 bases and 3 bases, there was a span of 3 bases. The CDR3 covers 12 residues. Germline V lookup: CDR1 SGHTA, CDR2 FQGTGA. Full variable domain (missing parts from reference TRBV7-3 and TRBJ1-5): GAGVSQTPSNKVTEKGKYVELRCDPISGHTALYWYRQSLGQGPEFLIYFQGTGAADDSGLPNDRFFAVRPEGSVSTLKIQRTERGDSAVYLCASSLDNQPQHFGDGTRLSIL.

In DNA, the CDR3 is TGTGCCAGCAGCGTAGTTCTAGCGGGAGGTAGTGAGCAGTTCTTC. Translating gives CASSVVLAGGSEQFF. The chain is built from TRBV9 and TRBJ2-1, with 11 bases fitting TRBD2. V dropped 0 bases and J dropped 9; count of bases not matched to a gene: 5. Germline V gene sequence: CDR1 SGDLS, CDR2 YYNGEE. This CDR3 region has 15 residues.

The chain uses TRBV5-4 and TRBJ2-5; D possibly corresponds to TRBD2 (5 bases). Trimming removed 2 bases at V and 0 bases at J, with 8 bases between. The CDR3 has 14 residues. Germline CDR1 SGHNT, CDR2 YYREEE (reference sequence). CDR3 protein: CASSFGVNQETQYF. As DNA, the CDR3 is TGTGCCAGCAGCTTCGGGGTCAACCAAGAGACCCAGTACTTC.

The CDR3 region has the DNA TGTGCCAGCAGCGACCTCGGGACAGGGAAGATGTACGAGCAGTACTTC. Encoded protein: CASSDLGTGKMYEQYF. V gene TRBV13 combines with J gene TRBJ2-7; 9 bases agree with TRBD1. V lost 5 bases to trimming and J lost 4 bases; unmatched junction nucleotides: 12. In germline, CDR1 is PRHDT, CDR2 FYEKMQ (reference sequence). This CDR3 contains 16 residues.

The chain carries TRBV11-3 and TRBJ2-2; 7 bases match TRBD1. This CDR3 is built from 16 residues. V lost 6 bases and J lost 0; bases outside the gene matches: 7. Germline CDR1 and CDR2: SGHNT and YENEEA. The CDR3 DNA reads as TGTGCCAGCAGTTTGCCCCAGGGGGCGAACACCGGGGAGCTGTTTTTT. It specifies CASSLPQGANTGELFF.

The chain employs TRBV5-4 and TRBJ2-4; possibly TRBD1 for D (6 bases). The CDR3 is 14 amino acids. Germline V lookup: CDR1 SGHNT, CDR2 YYREEE (reference sequence). Between the trimmed V and J ends, which lost 5 bases and 5 bases, there was a span of 14 bases. The CDR3 here is CASRLQGSENIQYF. For the CDR3, the DNA is TGTGCCAGCAGGCTACAGGGTTCCGAAAACATTCAGTACTTC.

This clone is a singleton in its sample. The CDR3 loop reads CASSSMDRERAKNIQYF. The CDR3 DNA sequence: TGTGCCAGCAGCTCGATGGACAGGGAGCGGGCCAAAAACATTCAGTACTTC. V usage is TRBV5-5 and J usage is TRBJ2-4, with 8 positions matching TRBD1. The CDR3 runs 17 residues. Germline lookup yields CDR1 SGHKS and CDR2 YYEKEE (reference sequence). Trimming cost V 3 bases and J 1 base; bases outside gene matches: 9.

The chain has TRBV9 and TRBJ2-2; unclear D gene. V was trimmed by 0 bases and J by 0 bases, leaving 3 bases between them. The germline CDR1 and CDR2 sequences are SGDLS and YYNGEE. This CDR3 contains 14 residues. The CDR3 reads CASSVEANTGELFF. CDR3 sequence (DNA): TGTGCCAGCAGCGTAGAAGCGAACACCGGGGAGCTGTTTTTT.

The chain uses TRBV6-5 and TRBJ1-1, with 8 bases that match TRBD1. Per germline, CDR1 MNHEY and CDR2 SVGAGI. This CDR3 has 15 residues. V shed 4 bases and J 4 bases; nucleotides not matched to a gene: 8. The CDR3 protein is CASSSPYRGATEAFF. The CDR3 coding sequence is TGTGCCAGCAGTTCTCCATACAGGGGGGCCACTGAAGCTTTCTTT.

V and J are TRBV23-1 and TRBJ2-7, with D possibly matching TRBD1 (6 bases). TRBV23-1 is an ORF for which the function is uncertain. V gave up 2 bases and J gave up 3 bases, with 26 bases separating them. The length of the CDR3 is 19 residues. CDR3 DNA sequence: TGCGCCAGCAGTCAAATTGGGGACACCGAGTCGTCTTTTTTCTACGAGCAGTACTTC. Its protein product is CASSQIGDTESSFFYEQYF.

The V and J genes are TRBV27 and TRBJ1-1; D is uncertain. The CDR3 length is 14 residues. The V and J ends lost 0 bases and 1 base respectively, with 6 bases between them. The germline V gene encodes CDR1 MNHEY and CDR2 SMNVEV (reference sequence). The DNA of the CDR3 is TGTGCCAGCAGTTTATCGTTCGGGAACACTGAAGCTTTCTTT. As protein: CASSLSFGNTEAFF.

This chain connects TRBV10-2 to TRBJ1-4; D is possibly TRBD1 (6 bases). CDR3 length equals 15 residues. Germline V gene data show CDR1 as WSHSY and CDR2 as SAAADI. Trimming removed 5 bases from V and 1 base from J, with 11 bases in between. The CDR3 DNA follows: TGCGCCAGCAGTTGGGGCAGGGGAACTAATGAAAAACTGTTTTTT. It encodes CASSWGRGTNEKLFF.

V usage is TRBV27 and J usage is TRBJ2-7, with D perhaps matching TRBD2 (7 bases). This CDR3 has 14 residues. The V gene's germline CDR1 is MNHEY and CDR2 SMNVEV (reference sequence). V was cut by 5 bases and J by 2 bases, with 13 bases left in between. The CDR3 here is CASSPWEGAYEQYF. The CDR3 DNA is TGTGCCAGCAGTCCCTGGGAGGGGGCCTACGAGCAGTACTTC.

The chain is built from TRBV10-1 and TRBJ2-7; the D is unclear. The germline V gene encodes CDR1 WNHNN and CDR2 SYGVQD (reference sequence). V was pared by 4 bases and J by 9 bases, with 10 bases between. The CDR3 loop spans 11 amino acids. CDR3 bases: TGCGCCAGCAGTGTTTATCGGGTGCAGTACTTC. Translating gives CASSVYRVQYF.

The chain couples TRBV16 to TRBJ1-1; D ambiguous. The V end lost 2 bases, the J end lost 6 bases, and 10 bases lay between the germline ends. CDR1 KGHSY and CDR2 FQNENV come from the germline V gene. The CDR3 totals 13 residues. CDR3 bases: TGTGCCAGCAGCCAAGTCTGGAGGGCTGAAGCTTTCTTT. Encoded protein: CASSQVWRAEAFF.

About this clone: The same CDR3 is also encoded by other DNA sequences in this sample. The CDR3 region is CASSLDRGLETQYF. CDR3 sequence (DNA): TGTGCCAGCAGCCTGGACAGGGGGCTGGAGACCCAGTACTTC. J is TRBJ2-5 and V is TRBV5-6; TRBD1 agrees at 11 bases. J gave up 5 bases and V 4 bases, and 4 bases lay outside the gene matches. Looked up from germline, CDR1 is SGHDT and CDR2 is YYEEEE. The CDR3 length is 14 residues.

This sequence joins TRBV4-1 and TRBJ2-1; the match to TRBD2 covers 7 bases. V shed 3 bases and J 11 bases; nucleotides not matched to a gene: 4. Germline V CDR1 and CDR2: MGHRA, YSYEKL. The CDR3 extends over 12 amino acids. The CDR3 DNA reads TGCGCCAGCAGCCACATAGCGGGTAAGCAGTTCTTC. The encoded protein is CASSHIAGKQFF.

The CDR3 sequence: CASSVNEGSGGVLRITDTQYF. Written as DNA, the CDR3 is TGTGCCAGTAGTGTCAACGAGGGGAGTGGTGGAGTTCTTAGGATCACAGATACGCAGTATTTT. This chain links TRBV19 with TRBJ2-3; D is possibly TRBD1 or TRBD2 (5 bases each). The ends were cut back, 5 bases at V and 2 bases at J, with 32 bases in the middle. CDR3 length: 21 residues. Germline V gene sequence: CDR1 LNHDA, CDR2 SQIVND (reference sequence). The full variable domain, with the rest looked up from reference TRBV19 and TRBJ2-3, is DGGITQSPKYLFRKEGQNVTLSCEQNLNHDAMYWYRQDPGQGLRLIYYSQIVNDFQKGDIAEGYSVSREKKESFPLTVTSAQKNPTAFYLCASSVNEGSGGVLRITDTQYFGPGTRLTVL.

The V and J genes are TRBV15 and TRBJ1-1, with 7 bases that match TRBD1. The CDR3 is made up of 14 amino acids. Looked up from germline, CDR1 is LNHNV and CDR2 is YYDKDF (reference sequence). The ends lost 6 bases at V and 3 bases at J; junction bases unmatched: 7. The CDR3 sequence: CATSQGGWDTEAFF. CDR3 coding DNA: TGTGCCACCAGTCAAGGGGGCTGGGACACTGAAGCTTTCTTT.